This T cell receptor beta chain was profiled in a study of radiation and T cells in renal cell carcinoma. As to time point: blood 4 weeks post-SBRT, at nephrectomy. The treatment: 15 Gy SBRT to primary tumor, nephrectomy 4 weeks later. Nephrectomy followed 15 Gy stereotactic body radiation by 4 weeks. The germline V gene has CDR1 SGHTA and CDR2 FQGNSA. The germline V and J ends were trimmed by 4 bases and 4 bases, with 14 bases remaining between them. This CDR3 contains 14 residues. Clones were sequenced by immunoSEQ multiplex PCR, and TCRdb holds only the in-frame ones, with some missing. This table holds about 34,000 clones, approximately 84% found once.

The gene calls are TRBV7-2 and TRBJ2-7; no firm D call. This specimen was blood, taken from a patient whose treatment included radiotherapy and nephrectomy. This TCR was sampled from a man in his fifties or sixties with renal cell carcinoma. The CDR3 bases are TGTGCCAGCAGCTCCGGACGAAGAGGATACGAGCAGTACTTC. Translated: CASSSGRRGYEQYF.